A selection of T cell receptor beta chains follows, all from one sample in a study of T cell repertoires in cytomegalovirus infection. No antigens are known for them. TCRdb re-analysed the reads in MiXCR, keeping a single row per CDR3 protein. This sample yields approximately 270,000 distinct CDR3 sequences, of which 20% to 25% are seen a single time; approximately 19% belongs to the top ten. This specimen was cultured PBMCs, taken from culture after CMV antigen stimulation. The receptors come from a human donor in good health (CMV status not recorded). Some clones in this sample may be carry-over from other donors' samples. The conserved cysteine and the conserved F or W are not part of the CDR3 here.

TRBJ2-1	TRBV20-1	SASTGAYNEQF
TRBJ1-1	TRBV11-3	ASSRRGVMNTEAF
TRBJ1-2	TRBV28	ASSFGRGPGYGYT
TRBJ1-1	TRBV18	ASSPNQNTEAF
TRBJ2-1	TRBV10-3	AISEPPGLAGVNEQF
TRBJ2-2	TRBV7-2	ASSLSRPNTGELF
TRBJ2-5	TRBV29-1	SAKDPGETQY
TRBJ1-1	TRBV7-9	ASSLAPGDTEAF
TRBJ2-3	TRBV5-4	ASSLAVAADTQY
TRBJ2-3	TRBV20-1	SAAGERGVDTQY
TRBJ2-3	TRBV6-1	ASSEASGSHTQY
TRBJ1-6	TRBV27	ASSLYRPDNSPLH
TRBJ2-1	TRBV12-3/TRBV12-4	ASSGTIKSSYNEQF
TRBJ1-5	TRBV4-3	ASSRDRGGSNQPQH
TRBJ2-5	TRBV29-1	SGGGGRETQY
TRBJ1-3	TRBV5-1	ASSTGESGNTIY
TRBJ1-2	TRBV7-3	ASSLTSDPHYGYT
TRBJ1-1	TRBV6-5	ASSYLGADTEAF
TRBJ2-3	TRBV30	AWSVRGLAGGPENTDTQY
TRBJ1-1	TRBV20-1	SARRAGRMNTEAF
TRBJ1-1	TRBV19	ASSFAGEGTEAF
TRBJ1-5	TRBV6-2/TRBV6-3	ASREQGTHYSNQPQH
TRBJ1-2	TRBV6-5	ASSPSGTGGGYGYT
TRBJ2-3	TRBV7-9	ASRHLGGDTQY
TRBJ1-4	TRBV18	ASSPTGPDPSGEKLF
TRBJ2-5	TRBV6-1	ASQGNQETQY
TRBJ2-3	TRBV6-5	ASSYGGISEDTQY
TRBJ1-5	TRBV28	ASRPRGSNQPQH
TRBJ1-1	TRBV7-7	ASSLDENTEAF
TRBJ1-1	TRBV19	ASSIVGGGTEAF
TRBJ1-1	TRBV7-2	ASSLVGGPNTEAF
TRBJ2-3	TRBV7-9	ASSPPWGPPDTQY
TRBJ2-5	TRBV27	ASSPSSSRRETQY
TRBJ1-6	TRBV7-8	ASSSRRGTGGNNSPLH
TRBJ2-1	TRBV12-3/TRBV12-4	ASSPEVLGAGTSGRAFNEQF